This note documents a single T cell receptor beta chain sequence. In the PCR, 60 Vbeta and 13 Jbeta primers were used. The method was immunoSEQ multiplex PCR; TCRdb's version includes in-frame clones alone and lacks a portion of them. The table has approximately 280,000 clones, 86% seen once. The data are from a study of cytomegalovirus exposure and HLA in healthy donors. Losses at the gene ends were 4 bases for V and 3 bases for J; bases not matched to a gene: 6. CDR1 and CDR2 (germline): SQVTM, ANQGSEA. CDR3 length equals 14 residues. This clonotype originated in a man in his forties or fifties in good health and CMV-seropositive. V is TRBV29-1 and J is TRBJ1-5; 7 positions match TRBD1. The sequenced sample was PBMCs. The CDR3 DNA sequence: TGCAGCGTTGGAGAGGGGGCTCACAATCAGCCCCAGCATTTT. Translation gives CSVGEGAHNQPQHF.